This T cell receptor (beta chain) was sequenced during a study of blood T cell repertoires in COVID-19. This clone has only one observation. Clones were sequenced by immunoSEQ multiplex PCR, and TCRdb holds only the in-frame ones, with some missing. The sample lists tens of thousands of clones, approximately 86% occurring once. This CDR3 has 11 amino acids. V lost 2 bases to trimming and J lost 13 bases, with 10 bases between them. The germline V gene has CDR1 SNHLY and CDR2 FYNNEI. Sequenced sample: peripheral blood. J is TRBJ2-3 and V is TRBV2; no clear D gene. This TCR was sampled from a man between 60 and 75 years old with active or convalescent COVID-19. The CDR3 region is CASSEMLAEYF. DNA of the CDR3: TGTGCCAGCAGTGAAATGCTGGCGGAGTATTTT.